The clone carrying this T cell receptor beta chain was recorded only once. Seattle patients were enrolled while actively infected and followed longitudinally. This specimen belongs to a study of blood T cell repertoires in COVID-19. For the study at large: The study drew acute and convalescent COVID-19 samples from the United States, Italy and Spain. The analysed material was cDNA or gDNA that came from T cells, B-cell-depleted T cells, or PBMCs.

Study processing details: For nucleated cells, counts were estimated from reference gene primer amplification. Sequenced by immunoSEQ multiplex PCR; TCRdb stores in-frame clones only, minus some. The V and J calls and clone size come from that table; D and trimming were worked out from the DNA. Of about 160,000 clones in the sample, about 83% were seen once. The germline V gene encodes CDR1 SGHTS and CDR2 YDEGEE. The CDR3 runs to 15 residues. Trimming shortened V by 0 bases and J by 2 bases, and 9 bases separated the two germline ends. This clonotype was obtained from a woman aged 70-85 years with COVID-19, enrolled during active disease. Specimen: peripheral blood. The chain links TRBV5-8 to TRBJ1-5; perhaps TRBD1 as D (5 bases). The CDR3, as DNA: TGTGCCAGCAGCTTGGAAGGGGAGGGCAATCAGCCCCAGCATTTT. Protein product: CASSLEGEGNQPQHF.